Below are 15 T cell receptor beta chains sequenced from a single sample in a study of blood T cell repertoires in COVID-19. Repertoires were generated with immunoSEQ multiplex PCR, while TCRdb's copy carries only in-frame clones and drops some. This repertoire shows about 200,000 clones, roughly nine tenths found once; its top ten account for 0.75% to 0.9%. Sample: peripheral blood. The receptor set was obtained from a woman in her seventies with acute or convalescent COVID-19.

This chain joins TRBV28 and TRBJ1-2; no reliable D call. Trimming took 3 bases from V and 4 from J, leaving 6 bases between them. Germline V lookup: CDR1 MDHEN, CDR2 SYDVKM. This CDR3 contains 12 residues. CDR3 DNA sequence: TGTGCCAGCAGTTTGAGCATCTATGGCTACACCTTC. It encodes CASSLSIYGYTF.

This sequence joins TRBV12-3 or TRBV12-4 and TRBJ1-3; D is uncertain. Trimming shortened V by 5 bases and J by 2 bases, and 7 bases separated the two germline ends. This CDR3 region has 13 residues. This CDR3 is CASSPSAGNTIYF. CDR3 in DNA: TGTGCCAGCAGTCCCTCAGCTGGAAACACCATATATTTT.

This clone was seen only once. The gene calls are TRBV9 and TRBJ2-3; 9 positions match TRBD2. Looked up from germline, CDR1 is SGDLS and CDR2 is YYNGEE. The CDR3 loop spans 16 amino acids. J lost 1 base, V lost 3 bases, and 6 bases had no gene match. The CDR3 here is CASSGETSGGTDTQYF. CDR3 coding DNA: TGTGCCAGCAGCGGCGAGACTAGCGGAGGCACAGATACGCAGTATTTT.

This sequence joins TRBV2 and TRBJ1-1; maybe TRBD1 (6 bases). This CDR3 comprises 14 residues. Between the trimmed V and J ends, which lost 6 bases and 4 bases, there was a span of 15 bases. The germline V gene encodes CDR1 SNHLY and CDR2 FYNNEI. This chain's CDR3 is CASSTYTGSTEAFF. The CDR3 DNA follows: TGTGCCAGCAGCACATATACAGGGAGCACTGAAGCTTTCTTT. The whole variable domain, filled in from reference TRBV2 and TRBJ1-1, reads EPEVTQTPSHQVTQMGQEVILRCVPISNHLYFYWYRQILGQKVEFLVSFYNNEISEKSEIFDDQFSVERPDGSNFTLKIRSTKLEDSAMYFCASSTYTGSTEAFFGQGTRLTVV.

The rearrangement uses TRBV5-1 and TRBJ1-2; tentative D call: TRBD1 (5 bases). Trimming took off 3 bases at V and 3 bases at J, with 9 bases between the two ends. Germline V gives CDR1 SGHRS, CDR2 YFSETQ. The CDR3 is 13 residues long. CDR3 sequence reads: CASSSTGDYGYTF. The DNA of the CDR3 is TGCGCCAGCAGCTCCACGGGGGACTATGGCTACACCTTC.

The chain couples TRBV4-3 to TRBJ2-1; 11 nucleotides align to TRBD2. CDR3 length equals 17 residues. CDR1 and CDR2 (germline): LGHNA, YSLEER. With V trimmed by 1 base and J by 0 bases, 2 bases remained unmatched. The CDR3 protein is CASSQGTSGSSYNEQFF. For the CDR3, the DNA is TGCGCCAGCAGCCAAGGTACTAGCGGGAGCTCCTACAATGAGCAGTTCTTC.

CDR3 amino acids: CASSPGWREGYTF. The CDR3 coding sequence is TGTGCCAGCAGCCCCGGGTGGAGGGAAGGCTACACCTTC. The rearrangement links TRBV2 to TRBJ1-2; the D is unclear. The length of the CDR3 is 13 residues. Trimming shortened V by 6 bases and J by 8 bases, and 16 bases separated the two germline ends. The V gene's germline CDR1 is SNHLY and CDR2 FYNNEI. Full variable domain (remainder filled in from reference TRBV2 and TRBJ1-2): EPEVTQTPSHQVTQMGQEVILRCVPISNHLYFYWYRQILGQKVEFLVSFYNNEISEKSEIFDDQFSVERPDGSNFTLKIRSTKLEDSAMYFCASSPGWREGYTFGSGTRLTVV.

This clone was recorded a few times. This chain joins TRBV6-6 and TRBJ2-2; a possible D gene is TRBD1 (6 bases). V was trimmed by 6 bases and J by 6 bases, leaving 17 bases between them. Germline lookup yields CDR1 MNHNY and CDR2 SVGAGI (reference sequence). This CDR3 comprises 15 residues. This CDR3 reads CASSPGQSPSGELFF. The CDR3 DNA is TGTGCCAGCAGCCCCGGACAGTCTCCCTCCGGGGAGCTGTTTTTT.

This sequence joins TRBV29-1 and TRBJ2-5; tentative D call: TRBD1 (7 bases). Trimming cost V 5 bases and J 2 bases, with 12 bases left between them. From germline, CDR1 is SQVTM and CDR2 ANQGSEA. This CDR3 is built from 13 residues. The CDR3 region is CSVRGDSQETQYF. CDR3 in DNA: TGCAGCGTTAGGGGGGACAGTCAAGAGACCCAGTACTTC.

The gene calls are TRBV25-1 and TRBJ2-3; 14 bases are a match to TRBD2. The germline gives CDR1 MGHDK, CDR2 SYGVNS. V was pared by 2 bases and J by 0 bases, with 4 bases of the junction left unmatched. The CDR3 extends over 18 amino acids. CDR3 nucleotide sequence: TGTGCCAGCAGTGAAGGGACTAGCGGGAGTAAGAGCACAGATACGCAGTATTTT. It encodes CASSEGTSGSKSTDTQYF.

The chain combines TRBV2 with TRBJ2-7; no definite D call. The CDR3 length is 12 residues. The V end lost 6 bases, the J end lost 2 bases, and 8 bases lay between the germline ends. CDR1 SNHLY and CDR2 FYNNEI come from the germline V gene. DNA of the CDR3: TGTGCCAGCAGAATAGACACCTACGAGCAGTACTTC. It encodes CASRIDTYEQYF.

The V gene is TRBV5-1, the J gene TRBJ1-1, with D uncertain. This CDR3 has 13 amino acids. Between the trimmed V and J ends, which lost 7 bases and 1 base, there was a span of 11 bases. CDR1 is SGHRS, CDR2 YFSETQ, per germline. CDR3 amino acids: CASSYQENTEAFF. In DNA form, the CDR3 reads TGCGCCAGCTCCTACCAGGAGAACACTGAAGCTTTCTTT.

This clone was detected only once. CDR3 nucleotide sequence: TGCAGCGTTGTAGTGGCTGAAGCTTTCTTT. The encoded protein is CSVVVAEAFF. The J gene is TRBJ1-1, the V gene TRBV29-1; D ambiguous. The germline V gene has CDR1 SQVTM and CDR2 ANQGSEA. V lost 4 bases and J 6 bases, leaving 6 bases between the germline ends. This CDR3 has 10 residues. Full variable domain (outside the CDR3, taken from reference TRBV29-1 and TRBJ1-1): SAVISQKPSRDICQRGTSLTIQCQVDSQVTMMFWYRQQPGQSLTLIATANQGSEATYESGFVIDKFPISRPNLTFSTLTVSNMSPEDSSIYLCSVVVAEAFFGQGTRLTVV.

The chain uses TRBV7-8 and TRBJ1-1; no clear D gene. V lost 5 bases and J 6 bases, leaving 13 bases between the germline ends. Germline CDR1 and CDR2: SGHVS and FQNEAQ. The CDR3 is 13 amino acids. The DNA of the CDR3 is TGTGCCAGCAGCCGCCCAGTCCTAGCTGAAGCTTTCTTT. This encodes CASSRPVLAEAFF.

The chain joins TRBV4-3 to TRBJ1-3; no reliable D call. The germline gives CDR1 LGHNA, CDR2 YSLEER. This CDR3 spans 17 amino acids. V was trimmed by 1 base and J by 0 bases, leaving 13 bases between them. The CDR3 reads CASSQALSLLSGNTIYF. CDR3 in DNA: TGCGCCAGCAGCCAAGCCTTGAGTTTACTCTCTGGAAACACCATATATTTT.